This note documents a single T cell receptor (beta chain) sequence. Its antigen is as yet unknown. The data are from a study of CD8+ T cells in alopecia areata. As for the study in general: Patients in the study were on tofacitinib for 6 to 18 months, then off it for 6 months.

PBMCs yielded sorted CD4+ and CD8+ T cells. Broader study findings: Affected scalp, especially in alopecia totalis/universalis, had a higher clonality than normal scalp did.

This CDR3 spans 14 amino acids. From germline, CDR1 is GTSNPN and CDR2 SVGIG (reference sequence). V was pared by 1 base and J by 1 base, with 10 bases between. Investigators isolated RNA and reverse transcribed it into cDNA to act as the sequencing template. The table came from immunoSEQ multiplex PCR; TCRdb's copy has only in-frame clones and leaves some out. The sample lists 140,000 or so clones, 51% occurring once. This material consisted of CD4+ T cells sorted from blood, taken at week 0. This receptor was identified in a human donor with alopecia areata. The genes are TRBV30 and TRBJ1-1, with D maybe TRBD1 (5 bases). CDR3 protein: CAWSAGLTNTEAFF. DNA for the CDR3: TGTGCCTGGAGTGCGGGACTGACGAACACTGAAGCTTTCTTT.